The rows below give T cell receptor beta chains drawn from one sample of a study of T cell repertoires in cytomegalovirus infection. A single record per CDR3 protein comes from TCRdb applying MiXCR to the reads. The sample comprises nearly 700,000 distinct CDR3 sequences, around a third of which are singletons, and over 15% rests with the top ten. Their recognized antigens are unknown. The sample was cultured PBMCs, taken from culture after CMV antigen stimulation. The receptors come from a human donor in good health (CMV status not recorded). Some clones in this sample may be carry-over from other donors' samples. Each CDR3 is given with its conserved first and last residue. Fields, in order: clone size, J gene, D gene, V gene, CDR3 DNA, CDR3 protein. A D gene is named only where the DNA matches it firmly. Not all rows give a size; the values are once, few, many and, for expanded clones, a class.

>NA|TRBJ1-6|TRBD1|TRBV7-8
TGTGCCAGCAGCTGGGCCGGGACAGGCACCTCACCCCTCCACTTT
CASSWAGTGTSPLHF
>NA|TRBJ2-7|TRBD2|TRBV3-1
TGTGCCAGCAGCCCCCAGACTAGCGGGGCGATTTACTACGCGCAGTACTTC
CASSPQTSGAIYYAQYF
>many|TRBJ2-7|NA|TRBV7-2
TGTGCCAGCAGCTTAGAGGCTCGTCCCTACGAGCAGTACTTC
CASSLEARPYEQYF
>NA|TRBJ2-3|NA|TRBV28
TGTGCCAGCAGTTTATTACGTACGCAGTATTTT
CASSLLRTQYF
>few|TRBJ1-2|NA|TRBV12-3/TRBV12-4
TGTGCCAGCAGTTTAGGACAGGCCCTGAGGAGGGGCTACACCTTC
CASSLGQALRRGYTF
>NA|TRBJ1-4|NA|TRBV20-1
TGCAGTGCTCTACAGGGTGCAACTAATGAAAAACTGTTTTTT
CSALQGATNEKLFF
>few|TRBJ1-6|NA|TRBV12-3/TRBV12-4
TGTGCCAGCAGGGGGGGGCATGATGGTTCACCCCTCCACTTT
CASRGGHDGSPLHF
>once|TRBJ1-4|NA|TRBV20-1
TGCAGTGCTAGAGATGTTGAAAAACTGTTTTTT
CSARDVEKLFF
>few|TRBJ2-7|NA|TRBV6-5
TGTGCCAGCAGTTACTCCGGGTTAGCGGAATACGAGCAGTACTTC
CASSYSGLAEYEQYF
>few|TRBJ2-2|TRBD2|TRBV7-2
TGTGCCAGCAGCACCCCCGGGACTAGCGGGAGAGGCACCGGGGAGCTGTTTTTT
CASSTPGTSGRGTGELFF
>once|TRBJ2-4|TRBD1|TRBV11-2
TGTGCCAGAAGCTTGTTTCAGGGGGTCAAAAACATTCAGTACTTC
CARSLFQGVKNIQYF
>many|TRBJ2-1|NA|TRBV7-2
TGTGCCAGCAGCTTAGCGCACCCCCGGCAGTTCTTC
CASSLAHPRQFF
>NA|TRBJ2-1|TRBD2|TRBV11-2
TGTGCCAGCAGCATCAGCCGGGGGGGGTTGGCGGGAGTTTCTGAGCAGTTCTTC
CASSISRGGLAGVSEQFF
>NA|TRBJ1-5|TRBD1|TRBV2
TGTGCCAGCGGAGGGGGACAGGGAAGCTTCAATCAGCCCCAGCATTTT
CASGGGQGSFNQPQHF
>NA|TRBJ2-3|TRBD2|TRBV5-4
TGTGCCAGCAGCCGAGGTAGCGGGGGGGCTAGCACAGATACGCAGTATTTT
CASSRGSGGASTDTQYF
>NA|TRBJ2-4|NA|TRBV4-1
TGCGCCAGCAGCCACGAACTACTAGCTCTAGCCAAAAACATTCAGTACTTC
CASSHELLALAKNIQYF
>NA|TRBJ1-5|NA|TRBV4-3
TGCGCCAGCAGCCAAGGCCCCGGGCAGCCCCAGCATTTT
CASSQGPGQPQHF
>few|TRBJ1-5|NA|TRBV7-2
TGTGCCAGCAGACTGGCCAGCAATCAGCCCCAGCATTTT
CASRLASNQPQHF
>few|TRBJ1-6|NA|TRBV4-1
TGCGCCAGCAGCCAAGATAGAGGATCGGGCTATAATTCACCCCTCCACTTT
CASSQDRGSGYNSPLHF
>NA|TRBJ1-2|NA|TRBV3-1
TGTGCCAGCAGCCAAGGATCCGAAGGCTACTATGGCTACACCTTC
CASSQGSEGYYGYTF
>NA|TRBJ1-1|NA|TRBV28
TGTGCCAGCAGTCCTAGAGCCATCCTGTCACCCGAAGCTTTCTTT
CASSPRAILSPEAFF
>few|TRBJ2-1|NA|TRBV4-2
TGTGCCAGCAGCCAAGAGATTAGGGGGGACAATGAGCAGTTCTTC
CASSQEIRGDNEQFF
>many|TRBJ2-7|NA|TRBV7-2
TGTGCCAGCAGCTTAGATGGCGCGGGGAACTACGAGCAGTACTTC
CASSLDGAGNYEQYF
>NA|TRBJ2-7|NA|TRBV6-1
TGTGCCAGCAGTGAAGGAACCCCCTACGAGCAGTACTTC
CASSEGTPYEQYF
>NA|TRBJ2-7|TRBD2|TRBV6-2/TRBV6-3
TGTGCCAGCAGTCCCCACCCGGAGCGGGGGCAGTACGAGCAGTACTTC
CASSPHPERGQYEQYF
>many|TRBJ2-3|NA|TRBV7-2
TGTGCCAGCAGCTTACAGGCTTGGGATACGCAGTATTTT
CASSLQAWDTQYF